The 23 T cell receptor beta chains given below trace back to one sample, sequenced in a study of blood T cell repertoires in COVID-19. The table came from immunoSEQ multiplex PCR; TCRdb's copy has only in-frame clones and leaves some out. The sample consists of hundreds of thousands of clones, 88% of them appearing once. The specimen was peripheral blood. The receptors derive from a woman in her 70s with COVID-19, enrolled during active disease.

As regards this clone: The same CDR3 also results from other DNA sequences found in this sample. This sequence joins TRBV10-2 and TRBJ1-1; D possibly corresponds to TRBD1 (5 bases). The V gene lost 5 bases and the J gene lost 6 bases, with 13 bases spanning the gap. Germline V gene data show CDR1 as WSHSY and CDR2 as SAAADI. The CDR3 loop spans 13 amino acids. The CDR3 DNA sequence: TGCGCCAGCAGTCTCGGGGGAGGCGCTGAAGCTTTCTTT. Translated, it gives CASSLGGGAEAFF.

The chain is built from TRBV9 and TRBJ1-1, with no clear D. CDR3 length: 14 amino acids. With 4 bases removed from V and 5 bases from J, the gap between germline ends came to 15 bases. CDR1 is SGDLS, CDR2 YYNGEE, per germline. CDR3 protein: CASSPTVLGTEAFF. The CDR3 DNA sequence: TGTGCCAGCAGCCCCACAGTACTCGGAACTGAAGCTTTCTTT.

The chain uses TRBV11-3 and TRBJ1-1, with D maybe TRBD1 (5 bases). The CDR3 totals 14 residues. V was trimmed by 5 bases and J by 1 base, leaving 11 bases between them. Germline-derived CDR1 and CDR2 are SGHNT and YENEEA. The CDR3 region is CASSHGGANTEAFF. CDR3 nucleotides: TGTGCCAGCAGCCACGGGGGAGCGAACACTGAAGCTTTCTTT.

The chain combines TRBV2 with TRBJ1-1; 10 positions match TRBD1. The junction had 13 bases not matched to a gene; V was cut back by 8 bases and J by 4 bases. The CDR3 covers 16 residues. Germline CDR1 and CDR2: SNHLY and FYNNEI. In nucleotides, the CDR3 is TGTGCCAGCGTCCTCCGTGGGACAGGGGTTTTCACTGAAGCTTTCTTT. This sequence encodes CASVLRGTGVFTEAFF.

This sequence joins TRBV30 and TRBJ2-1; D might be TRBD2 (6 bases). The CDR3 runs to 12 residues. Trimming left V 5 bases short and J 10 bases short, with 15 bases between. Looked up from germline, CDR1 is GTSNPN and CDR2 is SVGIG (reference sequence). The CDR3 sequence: CAWYRETGEQFF. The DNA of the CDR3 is TGTGCCTGGTACCGGGAGACGGGGGAGCAGTTCTTC.

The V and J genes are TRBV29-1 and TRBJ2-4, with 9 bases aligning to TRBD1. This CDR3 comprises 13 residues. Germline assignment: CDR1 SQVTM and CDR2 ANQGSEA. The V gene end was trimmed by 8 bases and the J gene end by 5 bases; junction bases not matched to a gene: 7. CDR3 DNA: TGCAGCTTCGCGGGACAGGGTCAAAACATTCAGTACTTC. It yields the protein CSFAGQGQNIQYF. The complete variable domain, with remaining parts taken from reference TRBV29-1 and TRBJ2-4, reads SAVISQKPSRDICQRGTSLTIQCQVDSQVTMMFWYRQQPGQSLTLIATANQGSEATYESGFVIDKFPISRPNLTFSTLTVSNMSPEDSSIYLCSFAGQGQNIQYFGAGTRLSVL.

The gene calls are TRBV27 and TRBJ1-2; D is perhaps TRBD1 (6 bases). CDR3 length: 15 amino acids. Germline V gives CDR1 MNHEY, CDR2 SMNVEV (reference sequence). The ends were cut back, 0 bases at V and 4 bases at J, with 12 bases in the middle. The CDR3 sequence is CASSLSQRQAYGYTF. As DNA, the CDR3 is TGTGCCAGCAGTTTATCACAGCGACAGGCCTATGGCTACACCTTC.

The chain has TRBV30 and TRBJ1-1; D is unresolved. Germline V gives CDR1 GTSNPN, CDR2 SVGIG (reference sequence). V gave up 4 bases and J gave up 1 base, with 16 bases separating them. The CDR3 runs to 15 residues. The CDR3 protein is CAWTRASLGNTEAFF. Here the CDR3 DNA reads TGTGCCTGGACGCGGGCTTCCTTGGGGAACACTGAAGCTTTCTTT. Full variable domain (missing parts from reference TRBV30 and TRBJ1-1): SQTIHQWPATLVQPVGSPLSLECTVEGTSNPNLYWYRQAAGRGLQLLFYSVGIGQISSEVPQNLSASRPQDRQFILSSKKLLLSDSGFYLCAWTRASLGNTEAFFGQGTRLTVV.

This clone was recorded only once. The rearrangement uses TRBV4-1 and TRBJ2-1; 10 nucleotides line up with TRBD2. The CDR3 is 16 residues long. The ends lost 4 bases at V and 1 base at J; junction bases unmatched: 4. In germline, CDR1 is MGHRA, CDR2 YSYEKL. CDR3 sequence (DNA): TGCGCCAGCAGCCCTACACTAGCGGGGTCCTACAATGAGCAGTTCTTC. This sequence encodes CASSPTLAGSYNEQFF.

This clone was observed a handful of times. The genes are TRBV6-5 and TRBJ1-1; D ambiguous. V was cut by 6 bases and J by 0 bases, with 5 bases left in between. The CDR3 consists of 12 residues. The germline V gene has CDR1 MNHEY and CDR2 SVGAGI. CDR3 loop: CASRGLNTEAFF. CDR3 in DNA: TGTGCCAGCAGGGGCCTGAACACTGAAGCTTTCTTT.

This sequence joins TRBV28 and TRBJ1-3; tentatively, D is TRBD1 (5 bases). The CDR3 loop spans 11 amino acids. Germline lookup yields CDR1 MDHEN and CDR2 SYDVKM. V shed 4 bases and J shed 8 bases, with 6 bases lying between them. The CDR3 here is CASSWGDTIYF. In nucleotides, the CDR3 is TGTGCCAGCAGTTGGGGGGACACCATATATTTT.

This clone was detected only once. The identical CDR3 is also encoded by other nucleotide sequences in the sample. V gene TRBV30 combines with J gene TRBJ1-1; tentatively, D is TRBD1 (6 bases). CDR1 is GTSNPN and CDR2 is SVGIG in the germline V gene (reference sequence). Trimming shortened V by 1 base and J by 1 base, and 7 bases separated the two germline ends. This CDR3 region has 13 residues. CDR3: CAWSEDRNTEAFF. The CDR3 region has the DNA TGTGCCTGGAGTGAGGACAGGAACACTGAAGCTTTCTTT. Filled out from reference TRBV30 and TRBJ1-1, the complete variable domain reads SQTIHQWPATLVQPVGSPLSLECTVEGTSNPNLYWYRQAAGRGLQLLFYSVGIGQISSEVPQNLSASRPQDRQFILSSKKLLLSDSGFYLCAWSEDRNTEAFFGQGTRLTVV.

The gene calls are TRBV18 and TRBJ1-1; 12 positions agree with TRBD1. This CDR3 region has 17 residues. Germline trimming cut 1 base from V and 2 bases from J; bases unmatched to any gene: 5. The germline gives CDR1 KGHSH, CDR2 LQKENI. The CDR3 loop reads CASSPLGTGGRNTEAFF. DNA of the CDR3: TGTGCCAGCTCACCACTCGGGACAGGGGGCAGAAACACTGAAGCTTTCTTT.

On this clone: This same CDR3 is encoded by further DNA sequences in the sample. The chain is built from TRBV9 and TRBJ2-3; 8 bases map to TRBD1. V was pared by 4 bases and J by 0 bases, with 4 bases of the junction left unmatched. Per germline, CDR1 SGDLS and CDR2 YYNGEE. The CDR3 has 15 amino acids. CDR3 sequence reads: CASSFGQGSTDTQYF. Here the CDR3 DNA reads TGTGCCAGCAGCTTCGGACAGGGCAGCACAGATACGCAGTATTTT. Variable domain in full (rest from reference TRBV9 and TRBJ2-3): DSGVTQTPKHLITATGQRVTLRCSPRSGDLSVYWYQQSLDQGLQFLIQYYNGEERAKGNILERFSAQQFPDLHSELNLSSLELGDSALYFCASSFGQGSTDTQYFGPGTRLTVL.

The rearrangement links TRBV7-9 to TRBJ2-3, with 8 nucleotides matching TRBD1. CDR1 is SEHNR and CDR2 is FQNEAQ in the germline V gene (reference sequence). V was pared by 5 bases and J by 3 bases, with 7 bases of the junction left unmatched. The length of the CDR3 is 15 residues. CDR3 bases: TGTGCCAGCAGCCTTCGGACAGGGAGAACAGATACGCAGTATTTT. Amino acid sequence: CASSLRTGRTDTQYF.

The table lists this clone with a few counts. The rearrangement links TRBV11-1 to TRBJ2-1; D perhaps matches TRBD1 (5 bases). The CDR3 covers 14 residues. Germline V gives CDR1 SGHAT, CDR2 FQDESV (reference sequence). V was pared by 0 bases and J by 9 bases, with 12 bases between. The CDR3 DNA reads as TGTGCCAGCAGCTTAGCGGCGAAAAGGGGTGAGCAGTTCTTC. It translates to CASSLAAKRGEQFF.

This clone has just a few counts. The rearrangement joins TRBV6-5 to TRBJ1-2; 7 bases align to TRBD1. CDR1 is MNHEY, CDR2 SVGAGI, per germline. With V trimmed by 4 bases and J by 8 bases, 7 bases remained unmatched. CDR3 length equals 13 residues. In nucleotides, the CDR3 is TGTGCCAGCAGTTTTAGTAGAGGGGGCGGCTACACCTTC. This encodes CASSFSRGGGYTF.

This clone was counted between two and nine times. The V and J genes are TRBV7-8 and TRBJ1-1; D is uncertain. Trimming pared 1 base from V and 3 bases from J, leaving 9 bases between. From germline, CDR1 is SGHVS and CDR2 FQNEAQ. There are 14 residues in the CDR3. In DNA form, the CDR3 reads TGTGCCAGCAGCTTAGGCGGTAGCCACACTGAAGCTTTCTTT. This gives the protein CASSLGGSHTEAFF.

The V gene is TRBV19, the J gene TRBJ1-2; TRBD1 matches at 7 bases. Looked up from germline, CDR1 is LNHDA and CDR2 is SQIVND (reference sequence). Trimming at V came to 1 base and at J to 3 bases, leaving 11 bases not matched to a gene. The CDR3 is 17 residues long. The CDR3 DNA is TGTGCCAGTAGTATAGGATACCGCCGAGACAGGGACTATGGCTACACCTTC. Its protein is CASSIGYRRDRDYGYTF.

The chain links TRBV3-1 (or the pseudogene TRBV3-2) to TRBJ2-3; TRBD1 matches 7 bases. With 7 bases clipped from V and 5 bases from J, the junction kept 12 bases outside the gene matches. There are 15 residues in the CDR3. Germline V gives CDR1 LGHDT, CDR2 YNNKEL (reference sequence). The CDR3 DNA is TGTGCCAGCATCCCCGGGACAGCCCAATTAGATACGCAGTATTTT. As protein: CASIPGTAQLDTQYF.

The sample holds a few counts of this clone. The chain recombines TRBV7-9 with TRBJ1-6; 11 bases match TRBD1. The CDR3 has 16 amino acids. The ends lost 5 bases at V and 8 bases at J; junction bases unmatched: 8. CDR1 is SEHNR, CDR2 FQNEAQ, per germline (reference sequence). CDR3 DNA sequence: TGTGCCAGCAGCCCTCAAGGACAGGGGGCGGATTCACCCCTCCACTTT. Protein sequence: CASSPQGQGADSPLHF.

CDR3 nucleotide sequence: TGTGCCAGCAGTTCCAGCCGACAGGGGCGATATGGCTACACCTTC. It specifies CASSSSRQGRYGYTF. The chain is built from TRBV28 and TRBJ1-2; 8 bases agree with TRBD1. The CDR3 loop spans 15 amino acids. Germline V CDR1 and CDR2: MDHEN, SYDVKM. Trimming at V came to 4 bases and at J to 5 bases, leaving 9 bases not matched to a gene.

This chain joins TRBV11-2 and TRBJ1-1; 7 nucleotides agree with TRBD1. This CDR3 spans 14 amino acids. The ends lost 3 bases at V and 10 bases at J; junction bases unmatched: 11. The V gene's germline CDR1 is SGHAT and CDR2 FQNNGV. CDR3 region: CASSFVRDSQVAFF. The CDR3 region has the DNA TGTGCCAGCAGCTTTGTCCGGGACAGCCAGGTAGCTTTCTTT.